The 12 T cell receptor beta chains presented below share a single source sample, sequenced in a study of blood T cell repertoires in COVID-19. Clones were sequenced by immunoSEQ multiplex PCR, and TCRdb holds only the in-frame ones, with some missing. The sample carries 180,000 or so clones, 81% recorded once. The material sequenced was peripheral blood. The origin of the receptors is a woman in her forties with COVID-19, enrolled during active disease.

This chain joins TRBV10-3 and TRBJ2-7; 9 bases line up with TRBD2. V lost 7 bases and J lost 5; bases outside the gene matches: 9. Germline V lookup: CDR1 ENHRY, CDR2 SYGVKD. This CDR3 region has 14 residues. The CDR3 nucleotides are TGTGCCATCACCCTTAGCGGGAGTTTGGACGAGCAGTACTTC. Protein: CAITLSGSLDEQYF.

The CDR3 region has the DNA TGTGCCAGCTCACCGGGAGGCGGGGGGGCCACAGATACGCAGTATTTT. It yields the protein CASSPGGGGATDTQYF. The V call is TRBV18, the J call TRBJ2-3; 9 bases map to TRBD2. CDR3 length: 16 residues. Losses at the gene ends were 3 bases for V and 2 bases for J; bases not matched to a gene: 6. Germline V lookup: CDR1 KGHSH, CDR2 LQKENI.

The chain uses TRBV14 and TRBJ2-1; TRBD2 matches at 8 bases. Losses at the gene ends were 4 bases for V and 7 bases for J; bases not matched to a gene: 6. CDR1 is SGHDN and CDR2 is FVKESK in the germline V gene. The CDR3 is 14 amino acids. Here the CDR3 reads CASSPSGLANEQFF. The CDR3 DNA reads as TGTGCCAGCAGCCCTAGCGGGCTGGCGAATGAGCAGTTCTTC.

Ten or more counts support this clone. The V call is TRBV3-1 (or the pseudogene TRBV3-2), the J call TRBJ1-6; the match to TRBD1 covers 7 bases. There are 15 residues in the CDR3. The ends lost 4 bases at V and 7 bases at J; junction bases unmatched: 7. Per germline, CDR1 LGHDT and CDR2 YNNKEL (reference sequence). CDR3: CASSLQQGSNSPLHF. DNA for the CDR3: TGTGCCAGCAGCCTGCAACAGGGGTCGAATTCACCCCTCCACTTT.

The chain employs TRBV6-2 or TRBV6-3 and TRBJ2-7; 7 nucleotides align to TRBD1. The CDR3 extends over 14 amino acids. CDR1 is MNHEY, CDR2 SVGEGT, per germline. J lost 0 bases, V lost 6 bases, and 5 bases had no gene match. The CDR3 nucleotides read TGTGCCAGCAGCGACAGGGTATTCTCCTACGAGCAGTACGTC. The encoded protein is CASSDRVFSYEQYV.

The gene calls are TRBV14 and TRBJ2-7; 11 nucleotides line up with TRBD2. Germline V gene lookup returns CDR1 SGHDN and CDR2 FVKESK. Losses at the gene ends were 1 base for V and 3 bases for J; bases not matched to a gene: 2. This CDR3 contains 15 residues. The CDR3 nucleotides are TGTGCCAGCAGCCAAGGACTAGCGGGGTACTACGAGCAGTACTTC. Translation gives CASSQGLAGYYEQYF. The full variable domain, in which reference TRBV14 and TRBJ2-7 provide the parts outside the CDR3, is EAGVTQFPSHSVIEKGQTVTLRCDPISGHDNLYWYRRVMGKEIKFLLHFVKESKQDESGMPNNRFLAERTGGTYSTLKVQPAELEDSGVYFCASSQGLAGYYEQYFGPGTRLTVT.

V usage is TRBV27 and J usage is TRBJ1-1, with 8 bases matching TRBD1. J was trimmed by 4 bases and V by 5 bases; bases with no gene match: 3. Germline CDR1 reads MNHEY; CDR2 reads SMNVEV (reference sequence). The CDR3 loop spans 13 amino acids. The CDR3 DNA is TGTGCCAGCAGTCAGGGGGCCGTCACTGAAGCTTTCTTT. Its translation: CASSQGAVTEAFF.

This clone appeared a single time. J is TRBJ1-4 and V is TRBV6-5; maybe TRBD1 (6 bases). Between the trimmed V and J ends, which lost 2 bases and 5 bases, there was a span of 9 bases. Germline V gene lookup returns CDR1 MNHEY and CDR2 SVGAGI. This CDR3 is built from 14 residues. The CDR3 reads CASSYRGANEKLFF. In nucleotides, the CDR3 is TGTGCCAGCAGTTACCGGGGGGCGAATGAAAAACTGTTTTTT.

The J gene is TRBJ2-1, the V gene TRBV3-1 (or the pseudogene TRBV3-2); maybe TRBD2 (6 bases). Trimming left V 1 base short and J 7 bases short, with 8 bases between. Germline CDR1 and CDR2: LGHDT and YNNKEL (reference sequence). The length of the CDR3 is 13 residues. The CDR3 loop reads CASSQAGGNEQFF. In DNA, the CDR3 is TGTGCCAGCAGCCAAGCTGGAGGGAATGAGCAGTTCTTC.

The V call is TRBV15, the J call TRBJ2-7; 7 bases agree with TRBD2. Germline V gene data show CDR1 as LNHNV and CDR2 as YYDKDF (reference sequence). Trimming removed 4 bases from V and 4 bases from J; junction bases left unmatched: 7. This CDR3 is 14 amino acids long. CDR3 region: CATSTAAGSYEQYF. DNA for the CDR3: TGTGCCACCAGCACCGCAGCGGGATCATACGAGCAGTACTTC. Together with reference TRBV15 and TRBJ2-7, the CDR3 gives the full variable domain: DAMVIQNPRYQVTQFGKPVTLSCSQTLNHNVMYWYQQKSSQAPKLLFHYYDKDFNNEADTPDNFQSRRPNTSFCFLDIRSPGLGDTAMYLCATSTAAGSYEQYFGPGTRLTVT.

The CDR3 DNA reads as TGTGCCAGCAGTCCTTGGGCGGACAGGGAATCCAATCAGCCCCAGCATTTT. Translated: CASSPWADRESNQPQHF. J is TRBJ1-5 and V is TRBV28, with 8 bases that match TRBD1. Germline V CDR1 and CDR2: MDHEN, SYDVKM. The length of the CDR3 is 17 residues. The J segment lost 3 bases and the V segment lost 5 bases, leaving 12 bases of the junction unmatched.

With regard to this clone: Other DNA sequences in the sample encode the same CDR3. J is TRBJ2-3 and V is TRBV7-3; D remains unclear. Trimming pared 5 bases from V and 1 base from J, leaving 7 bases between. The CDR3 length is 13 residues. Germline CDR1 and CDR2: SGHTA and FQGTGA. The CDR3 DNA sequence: TGTGCCAGCAGCCTAGGTGGCACAGATACGCAGTATTTT. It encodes CASSLGGTDTQYF. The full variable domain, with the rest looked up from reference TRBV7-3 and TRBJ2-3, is GAGVSQTPSNKVTEKGKYVELRCDPISGHTALYWYRQSLGQGPEFLIYFQGTGAADDSGLPNDRFFAVRPEGSVSTLKIQRTERGDSAVYLCASSLGGTDTQYFGPGTRLTVL.